Listed below are T cell receptor beta chains from one sample, sequenced in a study of blood T cell repertoires in COVID-19. TCRdb keeps only in-frame clones here, not all; method: immunoSEQ multiplex PCR. The profile shows some 270,000 clones, approximately 85% of them singletons. The source material was PBMCs or T cells enriched from blood (not recorded which). The origin of the receptors is a woman aged 45-65 years who had been exposed to COVID-19. The CDR3 runs from the conserved cysteine through the conserved F or W. Fields, in order: clone size, J gene, D gene, V gene, CDR3 protein, CDR3 DNA. The D gene is left open where the match is weak. Expanded clones get a size class; other rows say once, few or many, or leave the size out.

clone size: many; J gene: TRBJ2-5; D gene: TRBD2; V gene: TRBV3-1/TRBV3-2; CDR3 protein: CASSLSGRGLQETQYF; CDR3 DNA: TGTGCCAGCAGCCTCTCCGGGCGGGGACTACAAGAGACCCAGTACTTC
clone size: NA; J gene: TRBJ1-6; D gene: NA; V gene: TRBV28; CDR3 protein: CASSLVVSYNSPLHF; CDR3 DNA: TGTGCCAGCAGTTTAGTTGTATCCTATAATTCACCCCTCCACTTT
clone size: NA; J gene: TRBJ2-1; D gene: NA; V gene: TRBV5-4; CDR3 protein: CASSASGSTVSYNEQFF; CDR3 DNA: TGTGCCAGCAGCGCCTCCGGGAGCACTGTCTCCTACAATGAGCAGTTCTTC
clone size: NA; J gene: TRBJ1-1; D gene: NA; V gene: TRBV6-4; CDR3 protein: CASSEDAGGEAFF; CDR3 DNA: TGTGCCAGCAGTGAAGACGCAGGAGGTGAAGCTTTCTTT
clone size: NA; J gene: TRBJ1-3; D gene: TRBD1; V gene: TRBV7-9; CDR3 protein: CASSLPWGQGVAGNTIYF; CDR3 DNA: TGTGCCAGCAGCCTCCCCTGGGGACAGGGGGTCGCTGGAAACACCATATATTTT
clone size: NA; J gene: TRBJ2-1; D gene: NA; V gene: TRBV28; CDR3 protein: CASSLFRGNEQFF; CDR3 DNA: TGTGCCAGCAGTTTATTTCGGGGAAATGAGCAGTTCTTC
clone size: NA; J gene: TRBJ1-2; D gene: NA; V gene: TRBV6-6; CDR3 protein: CASSQGQLYGYTF; CDR3 DNA: TGTGCCAGCAGTCAGGGGCAACTCTATGGCTACACCTTC
clone size: NA; J gene: TRBJ1-1; D gene: NA; V gene: TRBV29-1; CDR3 protein: CSVEVSPAGSEAFF; CDR3 DNA: TGCAGCGTTGAAGTCAGTCCAGCGGGCTCTGAAGCTTTCTTT
clone size: once; J gene: TRBJ1-2; D gene: TRBD1; V gene: TRBV28; CDR3 protein: CASSLLGTGYGYTF; CDR3 DNA: TGTGCCAGCAGTTTATTAGGGACAGGGTATGGCTACACCTTC
clone size: few; J gene: TRBJ1-1; D gene: NA; V gene: TRBV19; CDR3 protein: CASSAGAMNTEAFF; CDR3 DNA: TGTGCCAGTAGCGCAGGGGCGATGAACACTGAAGCTTTCTTT
clone size: NA; J gene: TRBJ1-1; D gene: NA; V gene: TRBV19; CDR3 protein: CASRWGEDTEAFF; CDR3 DNA: TGTGCCAGTAGATGGGGCGAAGACACTGAAGCTTTCTTT
clone size: NA; J gene: TRBJ1-1; D gene: NA; V gene: TRBV25-1; CDR3 protein: CASSALRQGLGAFF; CDR3 DNA: TGTGCCAGCAGTGCCCTGCGTCAGGGGCTAGGAGCTTTCTTT
clone size: NA; J gene: TRBJ1-3; D gene: NA; V gene: TRBV4-3; CDR3 protein: CASSQNSRNTIYF; CDR3 DNA: TGCGCCAGCAGCCAAAACTCCCGAAACACCATATATTTT
clone size: NA; J gene: TRBJ1-3; D gene: NA; V gene: TRBV7-8; CDR3 protein: CASSFRTAGNTIYF; CDR3 DNA: TGTGCCAGCAGCTTCCGGACAGCTGGAAACACCATATATTTT
clone size: few; J gene: TRBJ1-3; D gene: NA; V gene: TRBV7-6; CDR3 protein: CASSLVSGAGNTIYF; CDR3 DNA: TGTGCCAGCAGCTTAGTTTCAGGGGCTGGAAACACCATATATTTT
clone size: NA; J gene: TRBJ2-3; D gene: TRBD2; V gene: TRBV2; CDR3 protein: CASRVGLAGRTDTQYF; CDR3 DNA: TGTGCCAGCAGAGTCGGACTAGCGGGGAGGACAGATACGCAGTATTTT
clone size: few; J gene: TRBJ2-1; D gene: NA; V gene: TRBV27; CDR3 protein: CASSLSLSNEQFF; CDR3 DNA: TGTGCCAGCAGTTTATCTCTTAGCAATGAGCAGTTCTTC
clone size: NA; J gene: TRBJ2-1; D gene: TRBD2; V gene: TRBV6-1; CDR3 protein: CASSERRTRSGEQFF; CDR3 DNA: TGTGCCAGCAGTGAAAGGCGGACTAGGTCCGGTGAGCAGTTCTTC
clone size: NA; J gene: TRBJ2-1; D gene: TRBD1; V gene: TRBV5-8; CDR3 protein: CATTRGTGLSNEQFF; CDR3 DNA: TGTGCCACCACTAGGGGGACAGGGCTTTCCAATGAGCAGTTCTTC
clone size: NA; J gene: TRBJ1-1; D gene: NA; V gene: TRBV28; CDR3 protein: CASSLPGYTEAFF; CDR3 DNA: TGTGCCAGCAGTCTTCCAGGGTACACTGAAGCTTTCTTT
clone size: NA; J gene: TRBJ1-2; D gene: NA; V gene: TRBV7-8; CDR3 protein: CASSLALQGRNGYTF; CDR3 DNA: TGTGCCAGCAGCTTAGCCCTTCAGGGAAGGAATGGCTACACCTTC
clone size: NA; J gene: TRBJ1-1; D gene: TRBD1; V gene: TRBV6-6; CDR3 protein: CASSSRDRDTEAFF; CDR3 DNA: TGTGCCAGCAGTTCCCGGGACAGGGACACTGAAGCTTTCTTT
clone size: NA; J gene: TRBJ2-7; D gene: TRBD2; V gene: TRBV5-8; CDR3 protein: CASSLLLAGGRGSYEQYF; CDR3 DNA: TGTGCCAGCAGCTTGCTTCTAGCGGGGGGCCGAGGGTCCTACGAGCAGTACTTC
clone size: NA; J gene: TRBJ2-1; D gene: NA; V gene: TRBV19; CDR3 protein: CASTEVGRTDEQFF; CDR3 DNA: TGTGCCAGTACAGAGGTAGGCCGAACGGATGAGCAGTTCTTC
clone size: NA; J gene: TRBJ1-2; D gene: NA; V gene: TRBV29-1; CDR3 protein: CSVDGYGYTF; CDR3 DNA: TGCAGCGTTGACGGCTATGGCTACACCTTC
clone size: once; J gene: TRBJ1-6; D gene: NA; V gene: TRBV7-2; CDR3 protein: CASSLRLGGTNSPLHF; CDR3 DNA: TGTGCCAGCAGCTTACGTCTGGGAGGGACCAATTCACCCCTCCACTTT
clone size: many; J gene: TRBJ1-1; D gene: TRBD1; V gene: TRBV11-2; CDR3 protein: CASSPQGARTEAFF; CDR3 DNA: TGTGCCAGCAGCCCTCAGGGGGCCAGGACTGAAGCTTTCTTT
clone size: once; J gene: TRBJ2-2; D gene: NA; V gene: TRBV19; CDR3 protein: CASSVAGNTGELFF; CDR3 DNA: TGTGCCAGTAGTGTAGCAGGGAACACCGGGGAGCTGTTTTTT
clone size: NA; J gene: TRBJ2-2; D gene: TRBD2; V gene: TRBV4-1; CDR3 protein: CASKLAGANTGELFF; CDR3 DNA: TGCGCCAGCAAACTAGCGGGGGCGAACACCGGGGAGCTGTTTTTT
clone size: once; J gene: TRBJ2-3; D gene: NA; V gene: TRBV12-3/TRBV12-4; CDR3 protein: CASSRTDTQYF; CDR3 DNA: TGTGCCAGCAGTCGTACAGATACGCAGTATTTT
clone size: NA; J gene: TRBJ2-5; D gene: NA; V gene: TRBV15; CDR3 protein: CATSSGSQETQYF; CDR3 DNA: TGTGCCACCAGCAGTGGCAGTCAAGAGACCCAGTACTTC
clone size: NA; J gene: TRBJ2-5; D gene: NA; V gene: TRBV5-1; CDR3 protein: CASRLEGGPQETQYF; CDR3 DNA: TGCGCCAGCCGCCTAGAGGGGGGGCCCCAAGAGACCCAGTACTTC
clone size: once; J gene: TRBJ1-6; D gene: NA; V gene: TRBV9; CDR3 protein: CASSTGFNKSPLHF; CDR3 DNA: TGTGCCAGCAGTACAGGATTCAACAAGTCACCCCTCCACTTT